Listed below are T cell receptor beta chains from one sample, sequenced in a study of T-cell memory formation after mild COVID-19. TCRdb passed the 5' RACE reads through MiXCR, listing each CDR3 protein once. The sample has approximately 4,900 distinct CDR3 sequences, under 55% seen once; the top ten hold around 2.5%. The material sequenced was PBMCs or a T cell subset sorted from them (not recorded which). The receptor set was obtained from an adult who had mild COVID-19 (a few samples of this study predate the infection). Cell type and time point are not known. Both conserved end residues are part of each CDR3. The D gene is left open where the match is weak. Clone size appears in some rows only: once, few, many, or a class for an expanded clone.

CDR3aa | CDR3nt | d_gene | abundance | j_gene | v_gene | len
CASSFAVYQQFF | TGTGCCAGCAGTTTTGCGGTTTACCAGCAGTTCTTC | - | - | TRBJ2-1 | TRBV28 | 12
CASAYGVTDTQYF | TGCGCCAGCGCGTACGGGGTTACAGATACGCAGTATTTT | - | - | TRBJ2-3 | TRBV5-1 | 13
CASSPTGVMAFHTEAFF | TGTGCCAGCAGCCCGACAGGGGTAATGGCCTTTCACACTGAAGCTTTCTTT | TRBD1 | medium-sized | TRBJ1-1 | TRBV7-9 | 17
CASSSPLGGLSYNEQFF | TGCGCCAGCAGCTCCCCTCTGGGGGGGCTCTCATACAATGAGCAGTTCTTC | - | - | TRBJ2-1 | TRBV5-1 | 17
CASSMDRDGYTF | TGCGCCAGCAGCATGGACAGGGACGGCTACACCTTC | TRBD1 | medium-sized | TRBJ1-2 | TRBV5-1 | 12
CASSLDGLAGVGETQYF | TGTGCCAGCAGCTTAGACGGACTAGCGGGAGTCGGGGAGACCCAGTACTTC | TRBD2 | - | TRBJ2-5 | TRBV11-2 | 17
CAISRGLAASYNEQFF | TGCGCCATCAGCCGGGGACTAGCGGCCTCCTACAATGAGCAGTTCTTC | TRBD2 | - | TRBJ2-1 | TRBV4-1 | 16
CATSEGQGQETQYF | TGTGCCACCAGTGAAGGACAGGGGCAAGAGACCCAGTACTTC | TRBD1 | - | TRBJ2-5 | TRBV24-1 | 14
CASSWDLAGVGGELFF | TGTGCCAGCAGCTGGGACCTCGCGGGGGTAGGGGGGGAGCTGTTTTTT | TRBD2 | many | TRBJ2-2 | TRBV5-4 | 16
CASSTWRHQNTGELFF | TGTGCCAGCAGCACCTGGAGACACCAAAACACCGGGGAGCTGTTTTTT | - | medium-sized | TRBJ2-2 | TRBV7-9 | 16
CASSLTGTGVISGNTIYF | TGCGCCAGCAGCCTAACCGGGACAGGGGTTATCTCTGGAAACACCATATATTTT | TRBD1 | medium-sized | TRBJ1-3 | TRBV5-1 | 18
CASSHGPSYEQYF | TGTGCCAGCAGCCATGGGCCGTCCTACGAGCAGTACTTC | - | large | TRBJ2-7 | TRBV27 | 13
CASSYDRGSAGANVLTF | TGTGCCAGCAGTTATGACAGGGGTTCCGCAGGGGCCAACGTCCTGACTTTC | TRBD1 | medium-sized | TRBJ2-6 | TRBV6-2/TRBV6-3 | 17
CASSLQGQDTQYF | TGCGCCAGCAGCCTGCAGGGACAGGATACGCAGTATTTT | TRBD1 | - | TRBJ2-3 | TRBV5-1 | 13
CASSLDRTNEKLFF | TGTGCCAGCAGCTTAGACAGGACAAATGAAAAACTGTTTTTT | - | medium-sized | TRBJ1-4 | TRBV7-9 | 14
CASYGGTDTQYF | TGTGCCAGCTATGGGGGCACAGATACGCAGTATTTT | - | medium-sized | TRBJ2-3 | TRBV12-3/TRBV12-4 | 12
CASSDRVGANVLTF | TGTGCCAGCAGTGACAGGGTTGGGGCCAACGTCCTGACTTTC | - | - | TRBJ2-6 | TRBV6-4 | 14
CASSQVHRGRSYEQYF | TGCGCCAGCAGCCAAGTCCACAGGGGGCGGTCCTACGAGCAGTACTTC | TRBD1 | medium-sized | TRBJ2-7 | TRBV4-3 | 16
CASSGLAGPHRYEQYF | TGTGCCAGCAGCGGACTAGCGGGACCCCACCGTTACGAGCAGTACTTC | TRBD2 | - | TRBJ2-7 | TRBV27 | 16
CASSSTGLRSYGYTF | TGTGCCAGCAGCTCAACAGGGTTAAGATCCTATGGCTACACCTTC | - | medium-sized | TRBJ1-2 | TRBV7-8 | 15
CASSLDFVASSYNEQFF | TGTGCCAGCAGCTTAGATTTTGTGGCCTCCTCCTACAATGAGCAGTTCTTC | - | once | TRBJ2-1 | TRBV11-2 | 17
CATSRDKSSYNEQFF | TGTGCCACCAGCAGAGACAAGAGCTCCTACAATGAGCAGTTCTTC | - | - | TRBJ2-1 | TRBV15 | 15
CASSAQGAPSEQFF | TGCGCCAGCAGCGCACAGGGGGCGCCCAGTGAGCAGTTCTTC | TRBD1 | medium-sized | TRBJ2-1 | TRBV5-1 | 14
CSVGTGGIRATQYF | TGCAGCGTGGGGACAGGAGGGATAAGAGCTACGCAGTATTTT | TRBD1 | medium-sized | TRBJ2-3 | TRBV29-1 | 14
CSVEDLGQEETQYF | TGCAGCGTTGAAGATCTTGGGCAGGAAGAGACCCAGTACTTC | - | large | TRBJ2-5 | TRBV29-1 | 14
CSARDLNGQAMNTEAFF | TGCAGTGCTAGAGATCTTAACGGACAGGCAATGAACACTGAAGCTTTCTTT | TRBD1 | - | TRBJ1-1 | TRBV20-1 | 17
CAGSSGGQSDTQYF | TGCGCCGGCAGCTCGGGGGGACAGTCAGATACGCAGTATTTT | - | - | TRBJ2-3 | TRBV5-1 | 14
CASSPQGVEAFF | TGTGCCAGCTCACCACAGGGAGTTGAAGCTTTCTTT | - | - | TRBJ1-1 | TRBV18 | 12
CASSSLLAGSTDTQYF | TGCGCCAGCAGCTCCTTACTAGCGGGGAGCACAGATACGCAGTATTTT | TRBD2 | medium-sized | TRBJ2-3 | TRBV5-1 | 16
CASSQEVGNEQYF | TGTGCCAGCAGCCAAGAGGTGGGGAACGAGCAGTACTTC | - | medium-sized | TRBJ2-7 | TRBV4-2 | 13
CASSPVGHDADTQYF | TGTGCCAGCAGCCCCGTGGGGCACGACGCAGATACGCAGTATTTT | - | large | TRBJ2-3 | TRBV11-2 | 15
CSVTPADYNEQFF | TGCAGCGTAACACCTGCGGACTACAATGAGCAGTTCTTC | - | many | TRBJ2-1 | TRBV29-1 | 13
CASTVTLGQETQYF | TGTGCCAGCACCGTAACGTTGGGTCAAGAGACCCAGTACTTC | - | medium-sized | TRBJ2-5 | TRBV7-9 | 14
CASSYDTQSYNSPLHF | TGTGCCAGCAGTTACGACACCCAATCCTATAATTCACCCCTCCACTTT | - | - | TRBJ1-6 | TRBV6-5 | 16
CSAKAPGLAETQYF | TGCAGTGCTAAGGCCCCGGGACTAGCAGAGACCCAGTACTTC | TRBD2 | medium-sized | TRBJ2-5 | TRBV20-1 | 14
CASSGFGGPNSPLHF | TGCGCCAGCAGCGGATTCGGGGGTCCTAATTCACCCCTCCACTTT | - | large | TRBJ1-6 | TRBV5-1 | 15
CASSLTAYGYTF | TGTGCCAGCAGCTTGACAGCTTATGGCTACACCTTC | - | medium-sized | TRBJ1-2 | TRBV7-2 | 12
CASSFSAGRETQYF | TGTGCCAGCAGCTTTTCTGCAGGGAGAGAGACCCAGTACTTC | - | - | TRBJ2-5 | TRBV5-6 | 14
CASSPGGSSYNEQFF | TGTGCCAGCAGCCCGGGTGGGAGCTCCTACAATGAGCAGTTCTTC | - | few | TRBJ2-1 | TRBV5-6 | 15
CTSSDSGNTEAFF | TGTACAAGCAGTGACTCAGGGAACACTGAAGCTTTCTTT | - | - | TRBJ1-1 | TRBV6-4 | 13
CASSNTFPNEQYF | TGTGCCAGCAGCAACACTTTCCCGAACGAGCAGTACTTC | - | - | TRBJ2-7 | TRBV14 | 13
CASSQPTSRWNEQFF | TGCGCCAGCAGCCAACCGACTAGCCGGTGGAATGAGCAGTTCTTC | TRBD2 | - | TRBJ2-1 | TRBV4-1 | 15
CASTRGGSQETQYF | TGTGCCAGCACTCGGGGGGGCTCTCAAGAGACCCAGTACTTC | TRBD2 | medium-sized | TRBJ2-5 | TRBV6-5 | 14
CASSPGTNSPYGGYTF | TGTGCCAGCAGCCCCGGGACCAACTCTCCTTACGGTGGCTACACCTTC | - | medium-sized | TRBJ1-2 | TRBV7-2 | 16
CASSSPTGQETQYF | TGTGCCAGCAGCTCCCCGACAGGTCAAGAGACCCAGTACTTC | - | - | TRBJ2-5 | TRBV7-2 | 14